These 25 T cell receptor beta chains came from one sample sequenced in a study of blood T cell repertoires in COVID-19. Profiling relied on immunoSEQ multiplex PCR, and the TCRdb table lists in-frame clones only, not all of them. The repertoire holds 75,000 or so clones, with approximately 80% as singletons. Sequences were obtained from peripheral blood. The receptors stem from a man in his 60s with active or convalescent COVID-19.

The chain is built from TRBV2 and TRBJ2-3, with D possibly matching TRBD1 (6 bases). Germline V gene sequence: CDR1 SNHLY, CDR2 FYNNEI. This CDR3 region has 14 residues. Trimming left V 4 bases short and J 1 base short, with 9 bases between. CDR3 residues: CASSGPGGTDTQYF. The CDR3 DNA reads TGTGCCAGCAGTGGACCAGGGGGCACAGATACGCAGTATTTT.

This clone showed up just once. V usage is TRBV7-8 and J usage is TRBJ2-3, with 11 bases identical to TRBD2. Germline CDR1 is SGHVS and CDR2 is FQNEAQ. This CDR3 region has 14 residues. Trimming at V came to 8 bases and at J to 1 base, leaving 2 bases not matched to a gene. CDR3 amino acids: CASRSGGGTDTQYF. The DNA of the CDR3 is TGTGCCAGCCGTAGCGGGGGGGGCACAGATACGCAGTATTTT.

This chain uses TRBV7-9 with TRBJ2-2; 9 bases align to TRBD1. Germline CDR1 SEHNR, CDR2 FQNEAQ (reference sequence). CDR3 length equals 16 residues. The ends lost 1 base at V and 5 bases at J; junction bases unmatched: 5. CDR3 protein: CASSLGGQGYTGELFF. The DNA of the CDR3 is TGTGCCAGCAGCTTAGGAGGACAGGGGTATACCGGGGAGCTGTTTTTT.

The chain has TRBV6-5 and TRBJ1-4; possibly TRBD1 for D (6 bases). V lost 6 bases and J lost 4, with 9 bases in between. This CDR3 is 13 amino acids long. The germline V gene encodes CDR1 MNHEY and CDR2 SVGAGI. CDR3 coding DNA: TGTGCCAGCAGAGGACAGAATAATGAAAAACTGTTTTTT. Translated, it gives CASRGQNNEKLFF.

The chain links TRBV11-2 to TRBJ2-7, with D possibly being TRBD2 (6 bases). V shed 1 base and J shed 4 bases, with 20 bases lying between them. The CDR3 covers 17 residues. Germline assignment: CDR1 SGHAT and CDR2 FQNNGV. The CDR3 DNA follows: TGTGCCAGCAGCTTAGCGGGGGAGGCCGTGCGTTTGTACGAGCAGTACTTC. This encodes CASSLAGEAVRLYEQYF.

The rearrangement links TRBV7-2 to TRBJ2-5, with 7 bases identical to TRBD1. V lost 5 bases, J lost 5 bases, and 5 bases stayed unmatched. Germline CDR1 reads SGHTA; CDR2 reads FQGNSA. The CDR3 contains 13 residues. The CDR3 loop is CASSRDRDETQYF. In DNA, the CDR3 is TGTGCCAGCAGCCGAGACAGGGATGAGACCCAGTACTTC.

The rearrangement uses TRBV5-4 and TRBJ1-2; D unresolved. V was pared by 4 bases and J by 4 bases, with 14 bases between. Germline assignment: CDR1 SGHNT and CDR2 YYREEE (reference sequence). The CDR3 covers 14 residues. Here the CDR3 reads CASSDPEVLYGYTF. The CDR3 DNA sequence: TGTGCCAGCAGCGACCCGGAGGTTCTCTATGGCTACACCTTC.

This clone was seen only a few times. The J gene is TRBJ1-1, the V gene TRBV4-3; TRBD1 might be the D (5 bases). V lost 1 base to trimming and J lost 4 bases, with 16 bases between them. This CDR3 region has 16 residues. The germline V gene encodes CDR1 LGHNA and CDR2 YSLEER. CDR3 DNA: TGCGCCAGCAGCCAAGTCATTGGGCAGGGAGGCACTGAAGCTTTCTTT. Its translation is CASSQVIGQGGTEAFF.

V gene TRBV6-5 combines with J gene TRBJ1-4; a weak D match, TRBD1 (6 bases). Germline CDR1 reads MNHEY; CDR2 reads SVGAGI. This CDR3 region has 13 residues. Trimming removed 8 bases from V and 8 bases from J, with 15 bases in between. The CDR3 sequence: CASGRGGLEKLFF. In DNA, the CDR3 is TGTGCCAGCGGGAGGGGGGGCCTAGAAAAACTGTTTTTT.

The chain links TRBV2 to TRBJ2-7; 8 bases line up with TRBD2. Germline CDR1 and CDR2: SNHLY and FYNNEI. The V gene end was trimmed by 6 bases and the J gene end by 6 bases; junction bases not matched to a gene: 10. The CDR3 has 14 amino acids. The CDR3 protein is CASRGDGGALEQYF. CDR3 bases: TGTGCCAGCAGGGGTGACGGGGGGGCCCTCGAGCAGTACTTC.

V usage is TRBV28 and J usage is TRBJ1-1; a possible D gene is TRBD1 (5 bases). The germline V gene has CDR1 MDHEN and CDR2 SYDVKM. This CDR3 is built from 14 residues. V shed 10 bases and J shed 1 base, with 16 bases lying between them. The chain's CDR3 is CATIRGGRNTEAFF. CDR3 bases: TGTGCCACCATTAGGGGAGGGCGGAACACTGAAGCTTTCTTT.

This clone was counted once. V and J are TRBV9 and TRBJ1-1, with 9 nucleotides matching TRBD1. Germline V gives CDR1 SGDLS, CDR2 YYNGEE. The CDR3 is made up of 14 amino acids. The J segment lost 6 bases and the V segment lost 3 bases, leaving 6 bases of the junction unmatched. The CDR3 DNA sequence: TGTGCCAGCAGCGCGATACAGGGGGCAGCTGAAGCTTTCTTT. Translating it yields CASSAIQGAAEAFF.

The rearrangement joins TRBV3-1 (or the pseudogene TRBV3-2) to TRBJ2-3, with D possibly being TRBD2 (5 bases). The CDR3 has 16 residues. Germline V gene lookup returns CDR1 LGHDT and CDR2 YNNKEL (reference sequence). V lost 0 bases, J lost 2 bases, and 12 bases lay in between. CDR3 amino acids: CASSQDGSGLTDTQYF. Here the CDR3 DNA reads TGTGCCAGCAGCCAAGATGGCAGCGGCCTCACAGATACGCAGTATTTT.

The rearrangement links TRBV27 to TRBJ1-5; 8 bases match TRBD1. In germline, CDR1 is MNHEY, CDR2 SMNVEV (reference sequence). The CDR3 has 14 residues. V was clipped by 6 bases and J by 11 bases; unmatched bases: 12. This CDR3 reads CASSPKPTGEAQHF. The CDR3 DNA reads as TGTGCCAGCAGCCCAAAACCGACAGGGGAGGCCCAGCATTTT.

This chain links TRBV11-3 with TRBJ1-6, with 9 bases lining up with TRBD1. In germline, CDR1 is SGHNT, CDR2 YENEEA. The V gene end was trimmed by 6 bases and the J gene end by 13 bases; junction bases not matched to a gene: 10. CDR3 size: 14 residues. The CDR3 reads CASRPRDRATPLHF. CDR3 in DNA: TGTGCCAGCAGACCTAGGGACAGGGCTACCCCCCTCCACTTT.

This chain uses TRBV4-1 with TRBJ1-6; 9 bases line up with TRBD1. The CDR3 has 17 amino acids. The V segment lost 6 bases and the J segment 0 bases; nucleotides outside the gene matches: 6. Germline loops: CDR1 MGHRA, CDR2 YSYEKL. Here the CDR3 reads CASSTGQGSSYNSPLHF. The CDR3 DNA sequence: TGCGCCAGCAGTACCGGACAGGGGAGCTCCTATAATTCACCCCTCCACTTT.

The genes are TRBV2 and TRBJ1-3; D ambiguous. CDR3 length: 16 residues. The V gene lost 8 bases and the J gene lost 2 bases, with 19 bases spanning the gap. The germline V gene has CDR1 SNHLY and CDR2 FYNNEI. CDR3 coding DNA: TGTGCCAGCCGAGGGCAGGAGCTGCTCGCTGGAAACACCATATATTTT. The encoded protein is CASRGQELLAGNTIYF.

The genes are TRBV9 and TRBJ1-2; no firm D call. Germline V gene sequence: CDR1 SGDLS, CDR2 YYNGEE. This CDR3 has 16 residues. V was shortened by 0 bases and J by 0 bases, with 12 bases between the two germline ends. The CDR3 protein is CASSVAPVGANYGYTF. CDR3 DNA sequence: TGTGCCAGCAGCGTAGCTCCAGTGGGAGCTAACTATGGCTACACCTTC.

This rearrangement joins TRBV19 to TRBJ1-2; TRBD1 is a possible D gene (5 bases). This CDR3 has 15 residues. V was pared by 5 bases and J by 11 bases, with 24 bases between. Per the germline V gene, CDR1 is LNHDA and CDR2 is SQIVND (reference sequence). For the CDR3, the DNA is TGTGCCAGTAGTGGGGGGAGTACCCTTCGAAAAGGGTACACCTTC. Protein: CASSGGSTLRKGYTF.

The sample holds one count of this clone. This chain connects TRBV19 to TRBJ2-3, with D perhaps TRBD2 (5 bases). The CDR3 runs to 17 residues. The germline gives CDR1 LNHDA, CDR2 SQIVND (reference sequence). V was clipped by 1 base and J by 1 base, with 15 bases between them. As DNA, the CDR3 is TGTGCCAGTAGTATAGGGGTCGCTGCGCGGGGCACAGATACGCAGTATTTT. Translated, it gives CASSIGVAARGTDTQYF.

The chain has TRBV3-1 (or the pseudogene TRBV3-2) and TRBJ1-2, with D perhaps matching TRBD1 (6 bases). V dropped 4 bases and J dropped 7 bases, with 13 bases sitting between them. From germline, CDR1 is LGHDT and CDR2 YNNKEL (reference sequence). CDR3 length equals 13 residues. CDR3 nucleotide sequence: TGTGCCAGCAGCCCTCTCTTAGGGGGTGGCTACACCTTC. The encoded protein is CASSPLLGGGYTF.

This chain joins TRBV15 and TRBJ2-5; D perhaps matches TRBD1 (6 bases). Germline CDR1 LNHNV, CDR2 YYDKDF (reference sequence). The CDR3 totals 14 residues. With 0 bases removed from V and 8 bases from J, the gap between germline ends came to 13 bases. The CDR3 reads CATSRDLSGDTQYF. As DNA, the CDR3 is TGTGCCACCAGCAGAGACCTCTCAGGGGACACCCAGTACTTC.

The chain recombines TRBV18 with TRBJ2-1; 10 bases map to TRBD2. The V and J ends lost 0 bases and 8 bases, in that order; junction bases with no gene match: 4. Germline V gene sequence: CDR1 KGHSH, CDR2 LQKENI. The length of the CDR3 is 15 residues. CDR3 in amino acids: CASSPPLAGVDEQFF. CDR3 nucleotides: TGTGCCAGCTCACCACCGCTAGCGGGGGTCGATGAGCAGTTCTTC.

The CDR3 DNA reads TGCGCCAGCAGCCAAGATTGGAGCGTCGGGACCCAGTACTTC. Encoded protein: CASSQDWSVGTQYF. V gene TRBV4-3 combines with J gene TRBJ2-5; D is uncertain. The V and J ends lost 0 bases and 7 bases respectively, with 12 bases between them. CDR1 is LGHNA and CDR2 is YSLEER in the germline V gene. The CDR3 loop spans 14 amino acids.

The genes are TRBV7-8 and TRBJ2-5, with 10 positions matching TRBD1. J gave up 12 bases and V 5 bases, and 6 bases lay outside the gene matches. The CDR3 covers 12 residues. Germline values: CDR1 SGHVS, CDR2 FQNEAQ. In nucleotides, the CDR3 is TGTGCCAGCAGCCTGGGACAGGGGACGAAGTACTTC. It specifies CASSLGQGTKYF.